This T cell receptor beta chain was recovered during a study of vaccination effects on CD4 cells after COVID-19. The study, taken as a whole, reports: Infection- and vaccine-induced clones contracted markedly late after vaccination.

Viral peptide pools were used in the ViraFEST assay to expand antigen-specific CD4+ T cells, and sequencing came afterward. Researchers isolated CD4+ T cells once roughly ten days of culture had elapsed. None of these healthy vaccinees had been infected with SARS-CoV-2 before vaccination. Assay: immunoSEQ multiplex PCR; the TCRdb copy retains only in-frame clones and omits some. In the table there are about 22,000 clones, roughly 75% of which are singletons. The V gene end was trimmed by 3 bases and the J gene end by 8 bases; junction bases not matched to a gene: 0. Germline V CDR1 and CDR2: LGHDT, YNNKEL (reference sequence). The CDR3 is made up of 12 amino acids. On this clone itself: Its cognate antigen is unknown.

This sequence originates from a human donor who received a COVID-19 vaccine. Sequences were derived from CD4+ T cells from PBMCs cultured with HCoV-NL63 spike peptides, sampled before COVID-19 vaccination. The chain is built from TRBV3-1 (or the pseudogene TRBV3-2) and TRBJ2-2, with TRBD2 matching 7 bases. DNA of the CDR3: TGTGCCAGCAGCCATAGCGGGGGGGAGCTGTTTTTT. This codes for CASSHSGGELFF.